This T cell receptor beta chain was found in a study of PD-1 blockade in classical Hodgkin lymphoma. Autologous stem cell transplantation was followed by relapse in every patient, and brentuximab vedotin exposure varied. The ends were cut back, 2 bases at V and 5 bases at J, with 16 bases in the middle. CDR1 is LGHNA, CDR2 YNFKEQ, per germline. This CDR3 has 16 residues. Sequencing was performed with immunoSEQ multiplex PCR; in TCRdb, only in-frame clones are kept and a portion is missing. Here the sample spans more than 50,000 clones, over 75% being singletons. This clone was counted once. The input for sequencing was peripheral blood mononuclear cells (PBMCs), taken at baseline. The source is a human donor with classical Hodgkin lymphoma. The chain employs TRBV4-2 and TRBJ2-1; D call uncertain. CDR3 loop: CASSQFPDAQNNEQFF. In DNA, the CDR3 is TGTGCCAGCAGCCAATTTCCAGATGCGCAAAACAATGAGCAGTTCTTC.